This TCR beta chain came from a study of blood T cell repertoires in COVID-19. Overall study: Specimens from acute and convalescent COVID-19 originated in the United States, Italy and Spain.

Germline values: CDR1 SGHRS, CDR2 YFSETQ. Between the trimmed V and J ends, which lost 0 bases and 6 bases, there was a span of 11 bases. There are 14 residues in the CDR3. Under the authors' procedure: From reference gene primer amplification, estimates of nucleated cell counts were derived. Data came from immunoSEQ multiplex PCR; TCRdb stores just in-frame clones and leaves some out. That table gives V, J and clone size, and the DNA gave D and trimming. Of 98,000 or so clones listed, 85% to 90% are singletons. Sequencing was performed on peripheral blood. The clonotype originates from a man aged 50 to 59 with acute or convalescent COVID-19. This rearrangement joins TRBV5-1 to TRBJ2-3; possibly TRBD1 for D (7 bases). CDR3 coding DNA: TGCGCCAGCAGCTTGGTTGCAGGGGGGGATACGCAGTATTTT. Translated, it gives CASSLVAGGDTQYF.